The clone carrying this T cell receptor beta chain was observed many times. The study amplified TCR beta CDR3 regions using RNA transcripts. The library came from an HTBI-primed first-round RT-PCR and a second-round multiplex PCR. TCRdb re-analysed the multiplex PCR reads in MiXCR, keeping a single row per CDR3 protein. The sample lists roughly 480,000 distinct CDR3 sequences, approximately 15% occurring once. Symptoms, serum thyroxine and TRAb, thyroid ultrasound, and orbital computed tomography formed the diagnostic basis. This sample was taken from a study of Graves' ophthalmopathy and Graves' hyperthyroidism. The CDR3 is 14 residues long. With 7 bases clipped from V and 5 bases from J, the junction kept 10 bases outside the gene matches. Germline assignment: CDR1 MDHEN and CDR2 SYDVKM.

This sequence joins TRBV28 and TRBJ2-7; TRBD1 agrees at 8 bases. The TCR sequence derives from a woman in her twenties or thirties with Graves' ophthalmopathy. The sequenced sample consisted of blood. The CDR3 spells CASKNTGGRDEQYF. The CDR3 DNA follows: TGTGCCAGCAAGAACACAGGGGGTAGGGACGAGCAGTACTTC.